The entry that follows covers one TCR beta chain sequence. Authors' data handling: By means of reference gene primer amplification, nucleated cell counts were estimated. The table came from immunoSEQ multiplex PCR; TCRdb's copy has only in-frame clones and leaves some out. That table is the source of V, J and clone size, and D and trimming were worked out from the DNA. Among 180,000 or so clones listed, over 75% were seen once. The data were obtained in a study of blood T cell repertoires in COVID-19. As for the study in general: Donors in the United States, Italy and Spain gave samples during acute or convalescent COVID-19. From T cells, B-cell-depleted T cells, or PBMCs came the material, which was cDNA or gDNA.

This CDR3 has 16 amino acids. V lost 5 bases to trimming and J lost 0 bases; unmatched junction nucleotides: 6. CDR1 KGHSH and CDR2 LQKENI come from the germline V gene. The specimen was peripheral blood. The sequence was collected from a man in his 60s who had recovered from COVID-19. The chain carries TRBV18 and TRBJ1-1, with 10 bases fitting TRBD1. CDR3: CASSTGQGLMNTEAFF. In DNA, the CDR3 is TGTGCCAGCTCAACGGGACAGGGGCTAATGAACACTGAAGCTTTCTTT.